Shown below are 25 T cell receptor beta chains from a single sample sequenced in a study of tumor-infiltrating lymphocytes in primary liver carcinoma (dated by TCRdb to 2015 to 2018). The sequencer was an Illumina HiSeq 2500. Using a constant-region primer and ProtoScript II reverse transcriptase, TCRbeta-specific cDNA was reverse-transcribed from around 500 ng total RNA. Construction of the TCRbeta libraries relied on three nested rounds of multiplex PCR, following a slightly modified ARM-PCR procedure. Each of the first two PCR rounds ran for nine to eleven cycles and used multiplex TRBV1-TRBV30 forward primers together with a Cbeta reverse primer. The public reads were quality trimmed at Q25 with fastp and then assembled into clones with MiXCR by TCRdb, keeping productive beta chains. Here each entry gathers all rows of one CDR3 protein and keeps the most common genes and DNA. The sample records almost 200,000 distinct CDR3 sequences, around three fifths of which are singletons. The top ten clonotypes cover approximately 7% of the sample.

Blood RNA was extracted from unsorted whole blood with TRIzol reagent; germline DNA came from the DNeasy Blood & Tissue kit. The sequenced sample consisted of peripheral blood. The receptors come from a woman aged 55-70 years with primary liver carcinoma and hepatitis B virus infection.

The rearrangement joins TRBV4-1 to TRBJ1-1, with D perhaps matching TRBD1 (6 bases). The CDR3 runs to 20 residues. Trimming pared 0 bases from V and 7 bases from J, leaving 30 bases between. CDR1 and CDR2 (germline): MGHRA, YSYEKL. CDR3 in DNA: TGCGCCAGCAGCCAAGATCAGAGACGAGGGGGAACTGGGCCAGCACTTGAAGCTTTCTTT. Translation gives CASSQDQRRGGTGPALEAFF.

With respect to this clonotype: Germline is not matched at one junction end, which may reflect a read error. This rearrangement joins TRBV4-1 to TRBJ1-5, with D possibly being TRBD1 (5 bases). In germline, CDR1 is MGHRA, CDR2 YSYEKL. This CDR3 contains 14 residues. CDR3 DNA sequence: TGCGCCAGCATCCAAGGCGGGGGAAATCAGCCCCAGCATTTT. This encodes CASIQGGGNQPQHF.

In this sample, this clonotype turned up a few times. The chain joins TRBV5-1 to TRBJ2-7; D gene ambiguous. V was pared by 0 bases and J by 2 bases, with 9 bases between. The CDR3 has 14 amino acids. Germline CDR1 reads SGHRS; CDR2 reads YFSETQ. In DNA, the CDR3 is TGCGCCAGCAGCTTGGGGCAGGCCACCTACGAGCAGTACTTC. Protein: CASSLGQATYEQYF.

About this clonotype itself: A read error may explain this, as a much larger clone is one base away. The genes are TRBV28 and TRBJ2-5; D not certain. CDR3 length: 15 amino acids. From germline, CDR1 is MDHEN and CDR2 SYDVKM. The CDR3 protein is CAGSPRHGVGETQYF. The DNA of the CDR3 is TGTGCCGGCAGTCCCCGACACGGCGTGGGGGAGACCCAGTACTTC. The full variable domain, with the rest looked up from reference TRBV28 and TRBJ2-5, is DVKVTQSSRYLVKRTGEKVFLECVQDMDHENMFWYRQDPGLGLRLIYFSYDVKMKEKGDIPEGYSVSREKKERFSLILESASTNQTSMYLCAGSPRHGVGETQYFGPGTRLLVL.

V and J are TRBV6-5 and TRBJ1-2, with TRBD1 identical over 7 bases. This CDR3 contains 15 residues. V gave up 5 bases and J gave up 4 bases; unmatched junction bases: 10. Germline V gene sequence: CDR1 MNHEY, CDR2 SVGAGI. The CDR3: CASSHKGRGFYGYTF. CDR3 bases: TGTGCCAGCAGTCATAAGGGCAGGGGGTTCTATGGCTACACCTTC.

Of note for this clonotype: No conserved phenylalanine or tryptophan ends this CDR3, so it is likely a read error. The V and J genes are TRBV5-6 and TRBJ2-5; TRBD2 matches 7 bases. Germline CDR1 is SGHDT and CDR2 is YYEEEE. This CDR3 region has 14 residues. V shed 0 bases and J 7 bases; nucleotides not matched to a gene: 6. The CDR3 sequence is CASSLAAGRGTQYS. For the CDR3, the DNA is TGTGCCAGCAGCTTGGCGGCAGGGAGGGGGACCCAGTACTCC.

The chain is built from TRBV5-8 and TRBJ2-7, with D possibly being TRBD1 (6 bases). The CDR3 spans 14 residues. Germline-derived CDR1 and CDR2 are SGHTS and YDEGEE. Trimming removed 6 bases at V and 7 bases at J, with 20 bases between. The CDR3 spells CASNLQGIMWEQYF. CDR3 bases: TGTGCCAGCAACCTACAGGGAATTATGTGGGAGCAGTACTTC.

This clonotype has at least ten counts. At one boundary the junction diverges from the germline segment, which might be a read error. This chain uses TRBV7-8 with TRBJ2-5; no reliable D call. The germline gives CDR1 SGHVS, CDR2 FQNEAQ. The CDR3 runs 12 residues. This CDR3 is CASSLVEELGVF. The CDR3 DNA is TGTGCCAGCAGCTTAGTAGAGGAGCTAGGAGTATTC.

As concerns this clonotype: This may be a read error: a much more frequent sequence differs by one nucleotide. Written as DNA, the CDR3 is TGTGCCAGCGGTGCAGGGGGAGGTCAGCCCCAGCATTTT. As protein: CASGAGGGQPQHF. This chain joins TRBV6-6 and TRBJ1-5, with TRBD1 matching 7 bases. Germline CDR1 and CDR2: MNHNY and SVGAGI (reference sequence). V was clipped by 8 bases and J by 6 bases; unmatched bases: 7. The CDR3 totals 13 residues.

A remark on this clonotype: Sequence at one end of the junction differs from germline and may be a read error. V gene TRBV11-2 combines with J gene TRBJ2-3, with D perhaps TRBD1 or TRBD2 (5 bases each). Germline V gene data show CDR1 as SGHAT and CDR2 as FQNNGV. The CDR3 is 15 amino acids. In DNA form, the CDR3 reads TGTGCCAGTAGCTCCCAGGGCCTTAGCGCAGATACGCAGTATTTT. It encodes CASSSQGLSADTQYF.

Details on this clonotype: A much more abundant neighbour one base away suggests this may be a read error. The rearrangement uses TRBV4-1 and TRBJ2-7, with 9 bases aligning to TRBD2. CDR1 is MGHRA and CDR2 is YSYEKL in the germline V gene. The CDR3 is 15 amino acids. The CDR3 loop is CASGQEGLAGYEQYF. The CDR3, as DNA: TGCGCCAGCGGCCAAGAAGGGCTAGCGGGATACGAGCAGTACTTC.

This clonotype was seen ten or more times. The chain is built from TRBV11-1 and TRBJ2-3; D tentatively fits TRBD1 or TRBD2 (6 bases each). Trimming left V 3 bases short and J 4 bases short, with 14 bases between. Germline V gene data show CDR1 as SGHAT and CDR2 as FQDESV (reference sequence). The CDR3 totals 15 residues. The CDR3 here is CASSFGGAGADTQYF. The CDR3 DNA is TGTGCCAGCAGCTTCGGGGGCGCTGGTGCAGATACGCAGTATTTT. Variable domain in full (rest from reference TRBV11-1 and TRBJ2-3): EAEVAQSPRYKITEKSQAVAFWCDPISGHATLYWYRQILGQGPELLVQFQDESVVDDSQLPKDRFSAERLKGVDSTLKIQPAELGDSAMYLCASSFGGAGADTQYFGPGTRLTVL.

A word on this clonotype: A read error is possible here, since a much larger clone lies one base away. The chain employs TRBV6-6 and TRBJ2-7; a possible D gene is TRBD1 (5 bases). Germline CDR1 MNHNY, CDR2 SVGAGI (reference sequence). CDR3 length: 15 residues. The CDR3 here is CASSLVIGVSYEQHF. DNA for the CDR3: TGTGCCAGCAGCCTAGTGATAGGGGTCTCCTACGAGCAGCACTTC.

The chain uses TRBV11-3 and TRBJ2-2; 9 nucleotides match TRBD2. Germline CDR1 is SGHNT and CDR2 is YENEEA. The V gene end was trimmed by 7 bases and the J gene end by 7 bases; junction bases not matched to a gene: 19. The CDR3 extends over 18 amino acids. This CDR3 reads CASKKSGISGRRNGELFF. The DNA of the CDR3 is TGTGCCAGCAAAAAATCCGGGATTAGCGGGAGACGGAACGGGGAGCTGTTTTTT.

CDR3 in DNA: TGCAGCGTTCATACAGGTAATCCCGCTTCCAAAAACACGATCTACGAGCAGTACTTC. It codes for CSVHTGNPASKNTIYEQYF. The rearrangement links TRBV29-1 to TRBJ2-7, with D tentatively TRBD1 (5 bases). V was trimmed by 5 bases and J by 3 bases, leaving 32 bases between them. Germline values: CDR1 SQVTM, CDR2 ANQGSEA. The CDR3 sequence is 19 residues long.

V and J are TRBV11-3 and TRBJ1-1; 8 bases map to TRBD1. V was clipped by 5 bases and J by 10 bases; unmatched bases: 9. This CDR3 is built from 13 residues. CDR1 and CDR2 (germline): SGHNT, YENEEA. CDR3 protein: CASSLGQGRRAFF. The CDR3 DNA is TGTGCCAGCAGCCTTGGACAGGGAAGAAGAGCTTTCTTT.

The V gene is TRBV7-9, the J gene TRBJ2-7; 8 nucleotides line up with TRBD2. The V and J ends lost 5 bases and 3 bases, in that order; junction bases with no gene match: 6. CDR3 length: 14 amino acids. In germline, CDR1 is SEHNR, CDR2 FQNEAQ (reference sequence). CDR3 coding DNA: TGTGCCAGCAGCCACGGGGGGGGAGGCTACGAGCAGTACTTC. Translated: CASSHGGGGYEQYF.

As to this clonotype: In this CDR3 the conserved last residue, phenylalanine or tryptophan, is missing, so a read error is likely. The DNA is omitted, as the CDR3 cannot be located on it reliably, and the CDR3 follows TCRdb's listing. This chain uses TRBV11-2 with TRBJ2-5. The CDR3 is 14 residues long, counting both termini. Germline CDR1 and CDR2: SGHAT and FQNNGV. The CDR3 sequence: CAGSLGYSQETQHY.

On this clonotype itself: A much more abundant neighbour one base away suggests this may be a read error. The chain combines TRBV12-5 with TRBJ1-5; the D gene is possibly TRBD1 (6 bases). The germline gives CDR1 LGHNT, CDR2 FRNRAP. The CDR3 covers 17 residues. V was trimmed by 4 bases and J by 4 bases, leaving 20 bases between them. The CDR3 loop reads CASGSRTLGGTNQPQHF. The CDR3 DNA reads TGTGCTAGTGGTTCGCGTACCCTGGGGGGCACGAATCAGCCCCAGCATTTT.

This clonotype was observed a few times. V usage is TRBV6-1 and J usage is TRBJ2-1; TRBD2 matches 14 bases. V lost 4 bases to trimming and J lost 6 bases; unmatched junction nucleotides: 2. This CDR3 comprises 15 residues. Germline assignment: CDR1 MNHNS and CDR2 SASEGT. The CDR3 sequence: CASSAGLAGGNEQFF. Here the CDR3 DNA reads TGTGCCAGCAGTGCTGGACTAGCGGGAGGCAATGAGCAGTTCTTC.

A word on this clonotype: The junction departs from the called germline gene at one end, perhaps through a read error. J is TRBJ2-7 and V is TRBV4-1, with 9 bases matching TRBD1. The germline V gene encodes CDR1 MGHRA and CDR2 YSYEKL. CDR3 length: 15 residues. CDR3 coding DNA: TGCGCAAGCAGCCGACCCGGGACAGGGCAGTACGAGCAGTACTTC. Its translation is CASSRPGTGQYEQYF.

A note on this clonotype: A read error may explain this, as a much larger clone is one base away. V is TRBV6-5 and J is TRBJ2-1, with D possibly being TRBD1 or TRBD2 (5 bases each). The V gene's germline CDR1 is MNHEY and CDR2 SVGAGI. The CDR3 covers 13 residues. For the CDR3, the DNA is TGTGTCAGCAGGTGGGACGGAAACAATGAGCAGTTCTTC. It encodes CVSRWDGNNEQFF.

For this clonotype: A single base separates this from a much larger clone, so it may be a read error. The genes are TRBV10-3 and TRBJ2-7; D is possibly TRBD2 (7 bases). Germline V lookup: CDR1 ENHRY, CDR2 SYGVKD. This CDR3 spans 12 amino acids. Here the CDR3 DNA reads TGTACCATCAGTGGGGGGGCTGGCGAGCAGTACTTC. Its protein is CTISGGAGEQYF.

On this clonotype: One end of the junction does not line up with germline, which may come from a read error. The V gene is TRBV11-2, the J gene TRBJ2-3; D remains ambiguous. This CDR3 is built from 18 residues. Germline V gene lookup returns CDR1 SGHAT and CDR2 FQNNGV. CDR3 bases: TGTGTCAGCAGCTTTGGGTCGTGGGTAACGGAGAGCACAGATACGCAGTATTTT. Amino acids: CVSSFGSWVTESTDTQYF.

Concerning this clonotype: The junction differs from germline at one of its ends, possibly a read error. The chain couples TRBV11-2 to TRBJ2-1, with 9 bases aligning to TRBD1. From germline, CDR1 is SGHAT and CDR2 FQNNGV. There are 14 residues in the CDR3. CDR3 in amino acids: CASGLAQGATEQFF. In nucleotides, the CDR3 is TGTGCCAGCGGCTTAGCACAGGGGGCCACTGAGCAGTTCTTC.